This TCR beta chain was sequenced for a study of CD8 T cells in Susac syndrome. Whole-study results and caveats: CD4+ T cell repertoires in Susac syndrome lacked clonal expansion. As the study acknowledged, the number of individuals who were part of its TCR sequencing and HLA analysis was relatively small.

As for this clonotype: What it recognizes is unknown.

When the RNA was reverse transcribed, random hexamers were used with an input of roughly 0.45 to 1 ug. TCRdb fed the immunoSEQ multiplex PCR reads into MiXCR, producing one record per CDR3 protein. Of approximately 260,000 distinct CDR3 sequences listed, 90% to 96% are singletons. Both CD4+ and CD8+ T cells were negatively isolated, and TEMRA cells underwent FACS enrichment. This TCR derives from a human donor with Susac syndrome. The sample consisted of CD4+ T cells from PBMCs.

The CDR3 sequence: CASSPTPGQGIRFF. The CDR3 DNA reads TGCGCCAGCAGCCCGACCCCGGGACAGGGTATACGGTTCTTC. This chain links TRBV5-1 with TRBJ2-1, with TRBD1 identical over 9 bases. With V trimmed by 4 bases and J by 15 bases, 14 bases remained unmatched. Germline V gene data show CDR1 as SGHRS and CDR2 as YFSETQ. The CDR3 is 14 residues long.